Shown below are 2 T cell receptor beta chains from a single sample sequenced in a study of immune evolution from preneoplasia to lung adenocarcinoma. The data were produced by immunoSEQ multiplex PCR, yet TCRdb's version contains in-frame clones alone and is incomplete. The data show under 11,000 clones, 60% to 85% seen once. The sequencing sample was made of FFPE minimally invasive lung adenocarcinoma tissue. These receptors originate from a person aged 55 to 79 with lung adenocarcinoma.

The chain recombines TRBV4-3 with TRBJ1-4, with D maybe TRBD1 (5 bases). The V and J ends lost 0 bases and 4 bases respectively, with 18 bases between them. The CDR3 has 18 amino acids. Germline loops: CDR1 LGHNA, CDR2 YSLEER. CDR3 region: CASSQDWGHRWFNEKLFF. In nucleotides, the CDR3 is TGCGCCAGCAGCCAAGATTGGGGCCACAGGTGGTTTAATGAAAAACTGTTTTTT.

This clone has a handful of counts. The chain carries TRBV30 and TRBJ1-3; TRBD1 is a possible D gene (5 bases). The CDR3 contains 15 residues. The V end lost 5 bases, the J end lost 1 base, and 15 bases lay between the germline ends. The germline V gene has CDR1 GTSNPN and CDR2 SVGIG (reference sequence). The CDR3 bases are TGTGCCTGGGGCCCGGGACTTACTTCTGGAAACACCATATATTTT. Its translation: CAWGPGLTSGNTIYF.